The rows below give T cell receptor beta chains drawn from one sample of a study of blood T cells in healthy people across ages. TCRdb reprocessed the 5' RACE reads via MiXCR and lists one record per CDR3 protein. The sample carries about 1,600,000 distinct CDR3 sequences, about 40% recorded once. The sequencing sample was made of blood. These receptors were obtained from a woman younger than 30 in good health. The CDR3 runs from the conserved cysteine through the conserved F or W. D genes are given only for firm matches. Clone size, where shown, is once, few, many, or a class for clones that have expanded.

D gene,V gene,clone size,J gene,CDR3 protein,CDR3 DNA
TRBD1,TRBV4-1,few,TRBJ1-3,CASSQEPGTGGNTIYF,TGCGCCAGCAGCCAAGAACCGGGGACAGGCGGAAACACCATATATTTT
TRBD1,TRBV20-1,many,TRBJ2-2,CSARQGVETGELFF,TGCAGTGCAAGACAGGGAGTAGAAACCGGGGAGCTGTTTTTT
NA,TRBV5-1,NA,TRBJ1-1,CASSPLGRADTEAFF,TGCGCCAGCAGCCCTTTAGGGCGGGCGGACACTGAAGCTTTCTTT
NA,TRBV10-1,NA,TRBJ2-3,CASGPGGLVAEDTQYF,TGCGCCAGCGGGCCTGGGGGGCTAGTTGCGGAAGATACGCAGTATTTT
NA,TRBV7-9,NA,TRBJ2-1,CASSLGLRQEQFF,TGTGCCAGCAGCTTAGGACTTAGGCAGGAGCAGTTCTTC
TRBD1,TRBV12-5,few,TRBJ2-7,CASGHSWDRGEQYF,TGTGCTAGTGGACATAGCTGGGACAGGGGGGAGCAGTACTTC
NA,TRBV7-2,NA,TRBJ1-2,CASNQYYYGYTF,TGTGCCAGCAACCAGTACTACTATGGCTACACCTTC
NA,TRBV7-9,NA,TRBJ2-2,CASSPGEGWTGELFF,TGTGCCAGCAGCCCAGGAGAGGGGTGGACCGGGGAGCTGTTTTTT
NA,TRBV5-1,NA,TRBJ2-1,CASSSGNGGPTNEQFF,TGCGCCAGCAGCTCAGGGAATGGAGGACCTACAAATGAGCAGTTCTTC
NA,TRBV27,NA,TRBJ1-5,CASRNEGQNQPQHF,TGTGCCAGCAGAAACGAAGGACAGAATCAGCCCCAGCATTTT
NA,TRBV7-6,few,TRBJ2-7,CASSLAAGPAYEQYF,TGTGCCAGCAGCTTAGCCGCGGGGCCCGCCTACGAGCAGTACTTC
TRBD2,TRBV6-2/TRBV6-3,few,TRBJ2-5,CASKSGREYNEQYF,TGTGCCAGCAAGAGCGGGAGAGAGTACAATGAGCAGTACTTC
TRBD1,TRBV7-2,few,TRBJ1-5,CASSDRGFQPQHF,TGTGCCAGCAGTGACAGGGGGTTTCAGCCCCAGCATTTT
TRBD1,TRBV20-1,few,TRBJ1-2,CSAVGQGENYGYTF,TGCAGTGCTGTGGGACAGGGGGAAAACTATGGCTACACCTTC
TRBD2,TRBV12-3/TRBV12-4,NA,TRBJ2-7,CASKLAENCEQYF,TGTGCCAGCAAACTAGCGGAGAACTGCGAGCAGTACTTC
TRBD1,TRBV6-6,NA,TRBJ1-2,CAIPRDRATIGGYTF,TGTGCCATCCCCCGGGACAGGGCGACTATCGGCGGCTACACCTTC
NA,TRBV3-1,few,TRBJ2-7,CASSQGAQTAEQYF,TGTGCCAGCAGCCAAGGCGCGCAGACGGCGGAGCAGTACTTC
NA,TRBV7-2,NA,TRBJ2-7,CASSLQGSIYEQYF,TGTGCCAGCAGCTTGCAGGGTTCGATCTACGAGCAGTACTTC
NA,TRBV12-5,NA,TRBJ1-1,CASGLDGQFGTFF,TGTGCTAGTGGTTTGGACGGACAGTTTGGGACTTTCTTT
NA,TRBV7-9,NA,TRBJ2-7,CAGSLSGGRLNDEQYF,TGTGCCGGCAGCTTATCGGGGGGCCGTCTCAACGACGAGCAGTACTTC
NA,TRBV10-3,few,TRBJ2-7,CAISPLGGYEQYF,TGTGCCATCAGTCCGCTTGGGGGCTACGAGCAGTACTTC
TRBD1,TRBV28,few,TRBJ1-2,CASSEQGGYGYTF,TGTGCCAGCAGTGAACAGGGGGGCTATGGCTACACCTTC
NA,TRBV5-1,few,TRBJ1-2,CASSLVSGDYGYTF,TGCGCCAGCAGCTTGGTTTCGGGGGACTATGGCTACACCTTC
TRBD1,TRBV5-1,NA,TRBJ1-1,CASSPERGRGSTEAFF,TGCGCCAGCAGCCCGGAAAGGGGGCGGGGGAGTACTGAAGCTTTCTTT
NA,TRBV14,NA,TRBJ1-2,CASSQSFGYGYTF,TGTGCCAGCAGCCAAAGCTTCGGCTATGGCTACACCTTC
NA,TRBV6-5,few,TRBJ1-2,CASSYVWQANYGYTF,TGTGCCAGCAGTTACGTCTGGCAGGCTAACTATGGCTACACCTTC
TRBD1,TRBV6-5,once,TRBJ1-4,CASSFGTEGPTNEKLFF,TGTGCCAGCAGTTTCGGGACAGAGGGACCAACTAATGAAAAACTGTTTTTT
TRBD1,TRBV5-1,many,TRBJ1-2,CASRPDRDYGYTF,TGCGCCAGCAGACCGGACAGGGACTATGGCTACACCTTC
TRBD1,TRBV3-1,NA,TRBJ1-2,CASSQLPGGLYGYTF,TGTGCCAGCAGCCAACTCCCAGGGGGGTTATATGGCTACACCTTC
NA,TRBV20-1,NA,TRBJ2-3,CSARVSGSRPADTQYF,TGCAGTGCTAGAGTTTCCGGGAGTCGACCGGCAGATACGCAGTATTTT
NA,TRBV6-1,NA,TRBJ2-5,CASSVGLGEQYF,TGTGCCAGCAGTGTAGGCCTTGGGGAGCAGTACTTC
NA,TRBV5-6,NA,TRBJ2-1,CASSEGDLYNEQFF,TGTGCCAGCAGCGAGGGGGACTTATACAATGAGCAGTTCTTC
NA,TRBV12-3/TRBV12-4,NA,TRBJ1-1,CASSLQAVNTEAFF,TGTGCCAGCAGCCTACAGGCTGTGAACACTGAAGCTTTCTTT
NA,TRBV20-1,NA,TRBJ1-4,CSARGAGVNEKLFF,TGCAGTGCTAGAGGGGCAGGGGTTAATGAAAAACTGTTTTTT
NA,TRBV5-5,few,TRBJ1-2,CASSLPPGTNYGYTF,TGTGCCAGCAGCTTGCCCCCAGGGACTAACTATGGCTACACCTTC
TRBD2,TRBV12-3/TRBV12-4,NA,TRBJ2-1,CASRQTSGEQFF,TGTGCCAGCAGGCAGACTAGCGGTGAGCAGTTCTTC
NA,TRBV15,few,TRBJ2-5,CATSRERTGAQETQYF,TGTGCCACCAGCAGAGAACGAACGGGGGCCCAAGAGACCCAGTACTTC
NA,TRBV6-4,once,TRBJ2-1,CASSDGGGTGNEQFF,TGTGCCAGCAGTGACGGAGGGGGGACTGGGAATGAGCAGTTCTTC
NA,TRBV2,few,TRBJ2-7,CASSEVGRKYEQYF,TGTGCCAGCAGTGAAGTAGGACGGAAATACGAGCAGTACTTC
NA,TRBV7-9,NA,TRBJ2-1,CASSLRPGYNEQFF,TGTGCCAGCAGCTTGCGGCCAGGCTACAATGAGCAGTTCTTC
NA,TRBV7-9,NA,TRBJ2-3,CASSSMTEGQYF,TGTGCCAGCAGCTCCATGACAGAGGGGCAGTATTTT
TRBD1,TRBV20-1,NA,TRBJ1-1,CSARVRGTEAFF,TGCAGTGCTAGAGTCAGGGGGACTGAAGCTTTCTTT
TRBD1,TRBV7-9,few,TRBJ2-5,CAIPGQGKQETQYF,TGTGCCATCCCGGGACAGGGTAAACAAGAGACCCAGTACTTC
TRBD2,TRBV4-1,NA,TRBJ2-7,CASSQGAGSGPYEQYF,TGCGCCAGCAGCCAAGGGGCAGGTAGCGGGCCCTACGAGCAGTACTTC
NA,TRBV12-3/TRBV12-4,NA,TRBJ1-5,CASSYIQASQPQHF,TGTGCCAGCAGTTATATCCAGGCAAGTCAGCCCCAGCATTTT
NA,TRBV7-2,NA,TRBJ2-5,CASSSIDQETQYF,TGTGCCAGCAGCTCTATCGATCAAGAGACCCAGTACTTC
NA,TRBV12-3/TRBV12-4,few,TRBJ2-5,CASSFGKLETQYF,TGTGCCAGCAGTTTCGGCAAATTGGAGACCCAGTACTTC
NA,TRBV20-1,NA,TRBJ2-6,CSARDPASGANVLTF,TGCAGTGCTAGAGATCCGGCTTCTGGGGCCAACGTCCTGACTTTC
TRBD2,TRBV7-2,NA,TRBJ2-3,CASSPLTSAYTDTQYF,TGTGCCAGCAGCCCCCTGACTAGCGCCTACACAGATACGCAGTATTTT
TRBD2,TRBV5-1,few,TRBJ2-3,CASSVGLAGRDTQYF,TGCGCCAGCAGCGTGGGACTAGCGGGGAGAGATACGCAGTATTTT
NA,TRBV24-1,NA,TRBJ2-3,CATSRGSFSTDTQYF,TGTGCCACCAGCCGCGGATCGTTCAGCACAGATACGCAGTATTTT
TRBD2,TRBV5-1,NA,TRBJ2-1,CASSLGGGARQWEQFF,TGCGCCAGCAGCTTGGGCGGGGGGGCCCGACAATGGGAGCAGTTCTTC
NA,TRBV29-1,many,TRBJ2-7,CSVDDRNYEQYF,TGCAGCGTCGACGACAGAAACTACGAGCAGTACTTC
NA,TRBV9,NA,TRBJ2-3,CASSVEMGDTQYF,TGTGCCAGCAGCGTAGAGATGGGGGATACGCAGTATTTT
NA,TRBV2,NA,TRBJ2-3,CASSATTAAWTDTQYF,TGTGCCAGCAGCGCCACTACCGCGGCATGGACAGATACGCAGTATTTT
TRBD1,TRBV9,once,TRBJ1-4,CASSVAGQGYTTNEKLFF,TGTGCCAGCAGCGTAGCGGGACAGGGGTATACAACTAATGAAAAACTGTTTTTT
TRBD1,TRBV3-1,NA,TRBJ1-1,CASSRGSGGGTEAFF,TGTGCCAGCAGCCGAGGATCAGGGGGTGGGACTGAAGCTTTCTTT
TRBD2,TRBV5-1,NA,TRBJ2-7,CASSSGLANYNEQYF,TGCGCCAGCAGCTCGGGACTAGCGAACTACAATGAGCAGTACTTC